This record concerns one T cell receptor (beta chain) sequence. The conserved phenylalanine or tryptophan is not found at the CDR3 terminus, so this likely reflects a read error. TCRdb processed the RACE reads anew with MiXCR; each CDR3 protein has one entry. This sample has about 70,000 distinct CDR3 sequences, with over 6.5% found just once. The CDR3 has 13 amino acids. J lost 4 bases, V lost 6 bases, and 4 bases had no gene match. CDR1 and CDR2 (germline): SGDLS, YYNGEE. This sample was taken from a study of human T cells and chemical hapten exposure. The time point was: patch test 2, 6 weeks after DPC sensitization. The treatment here: therapeutic diphenylcyclopropenone sensitization with weekly scalp DPC.

The chain is built from TRBV9 and TRBJ2-1; 7 positions agree with TRBD2. The specimen was whole blood, collected in connection with sensitization to the hapten diphenylcyclopropenone (DPC). The clonotype originates from a woman between 50 and 59 years old with alopecia areata. Some clones in this sample may be carry-over from other donors' samples. The chain's CDR3 is CASTPSGYNEQFL. The CDR3 DNA reads as TGTGCCAGCACTCCTAGCGGTTACAATGAGCAGTTCCTC.